This is a list of T cell receptor beta chains from one sample in a study of cytomegalovirus exposure and HLA in healthy donors. The data were produced by immunoSEQ multiplex PCR, yet TCRdb's version contains in-frame clones alone and is incomplete. The sample includes about 110,000 clones, 70% to 90% seen only once; the top ten take 3% to 3.5%. The sample consisted of PBMCs. These receptors were collected from a young woman in good health and CMV-seronegative. Each CDR3 is given with its conserved first and last residue. D genes are given only for firm matches. Size is stated for part of the rows, as once, few or many counts, or as a class when the clone is expanded.

>TRBV19|.|.|TRBJ1-5
TGTGCCAGTAGTATAGTCGGGTATAGCAATCAGCCCCAGCATTTT
CASSIVGYSNQPQHF
>TRBV27|.|TRBD1|TRBJ2-7
TGTGCCAGCAGCGACAGGGGAGATTACGAGCAGTACTTC
CASSDRGDYEQYF
>TRBV9|.|.|TRBJ2-3
TGTGCCAGCAGCCCAGAGGGAACAGGCACAGATACGCAGTATTTT
CASSPEGTGTDTQYF
>TRBV4-1|.|.|TRBJ1-4
TGCGCCAGCAGCCAGACCGCCGGGGCGGGGGATGAAAAACTGTTTTTT
CASSQTAGAGDEKLFF
>TRBV4-1|.|.|TRBJ2-7
TGCGCCAGCAGCCCAAGGGGGGGGACCTCCTACGAGCAGTACTTC
CASSPRGGTSYEQYF
>TRBV5-1|.|TRBD1|TRBJ1-2
TGCGCCAGCAGCTCGGGGGGGACAGACTATGGCTACACCTTC
CASSSGGTDYGYTF
>TRBV29-1|.|.|TRBJ2-7
TGCAGCGTTGGCGGGGGCTCCGCCTACGAGCAGTACTTC
CSVGGGSAYEQYF
>TRBV5-1|once|TRBD1|TRBJ1-3
TGCGCCAGCAGCGAGGTACCGGGACAGCTCGCCGCCGGAAACACCATATATTTT
CASSEVPGQLAAGNTIYF
>TRBV19|once|.|TRBJ1-2
TGTGCCAGTAGTATAGGGGGGGGAACGCGGAATGGCTACACCTTC
CASSIGGGTRNGYTF
>TRBV5-1|.|TRBD1|TRBJ1-2
TGCGCCAGCAGCCCTACAGGGGTCCATCGATCCACCTTC
CASSPTGVHRSTF
>TRBV4-1|.|TRBD1|TRBJ1-5
TGCGCCAGCAGCCACCAGGGGGATCAGCCCCAGCATTTT
CASSHQGDQPQHF
>TRBV5-6|.|.|TRBJ2-3
TGTGCCAGCAGCTTGTTTCGGGGTTTATGGAGAATTTCAGATACGCAGTATTTT
CASSLFRGLWRISDTQYF
>TRBV6-5|.|.|TRBJ1-1
TGTGCCAGCAGTCGAACAGGGCCGCTGAACACTGAAGCTTTCTTT
CASSRTGPLNTEAFF
>TRBV5-1|.|.|TRBJ2-7
TGCGCCAGCAGCTCCGGGGACAAGCAGTACTTC
CASSSGDKQYF
>TRBV6-5|.|TRBD1|TRBJ2-7
TGTGCCAGCAGTTACTCGACAGGGGGCTACGAGCAGTACTTC
CASSYSTGGYEQYF
>TRBV30|.|.|TRBJ1-2
TGTGTCTTATCGCGGCGGAATGATATCTATGGCTACACCTTC
CVLSRRNDIYGYTF
>TRBV6-5|.|TRBD1|TRBJ1-4
TGTGCCAGCAGGAGGGGACAGGGGGAAAAACTGTTTTTT
CASRRGQGEKLFF